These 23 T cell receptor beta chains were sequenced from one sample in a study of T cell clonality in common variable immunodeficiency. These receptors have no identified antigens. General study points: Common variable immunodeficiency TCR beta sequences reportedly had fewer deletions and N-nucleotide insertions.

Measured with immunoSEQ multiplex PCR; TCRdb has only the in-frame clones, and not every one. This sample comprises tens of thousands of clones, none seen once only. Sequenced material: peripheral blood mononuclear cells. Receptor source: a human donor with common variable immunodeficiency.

The CDR3 DNA, read in part, is TGTGCCAGCAGTTACCTCCGGACAGGGAACACTGAA. Encoded protein: CASSYLRTGNTE. The whole CDR3 sequence reads CASSYLRTGNTEAFF. The genes are TRBV6-2 or TRBV6-3 and TRBJ1-1; TRBD1 aligns across 7 bases. The read is 3 residues too short to cover the CDR3 end, so that end is filled in from the germline J gene. The V gene end was trimmed by 2 bases and the J gene end by 1 base; junction bases not matched to a gene: 4. The germline CDR1 and CDR2 sequences are MNHEY and SVGEGT. The CDR3 loop spans 15 amino acids.

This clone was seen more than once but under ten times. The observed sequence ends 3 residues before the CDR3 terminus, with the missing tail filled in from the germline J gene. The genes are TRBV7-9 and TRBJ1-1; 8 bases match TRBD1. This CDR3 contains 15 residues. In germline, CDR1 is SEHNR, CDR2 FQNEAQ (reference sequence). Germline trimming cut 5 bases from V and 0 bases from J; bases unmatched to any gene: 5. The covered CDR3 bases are TGTGCCAGCAGCCTCCCAGGGGGCCTGAACACTGAA. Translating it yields CASSLPGGLNTE. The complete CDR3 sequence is CASSLPGGLNTEAFF.

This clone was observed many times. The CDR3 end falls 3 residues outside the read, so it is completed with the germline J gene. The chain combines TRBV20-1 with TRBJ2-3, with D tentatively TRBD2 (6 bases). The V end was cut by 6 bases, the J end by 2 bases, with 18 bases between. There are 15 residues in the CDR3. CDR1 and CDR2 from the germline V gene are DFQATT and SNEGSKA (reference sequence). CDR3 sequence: CSASSRAGTTDTQYF. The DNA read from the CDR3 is TGCAGTGCAAGTTCCCGAGCGGGCACCACAGATACG.

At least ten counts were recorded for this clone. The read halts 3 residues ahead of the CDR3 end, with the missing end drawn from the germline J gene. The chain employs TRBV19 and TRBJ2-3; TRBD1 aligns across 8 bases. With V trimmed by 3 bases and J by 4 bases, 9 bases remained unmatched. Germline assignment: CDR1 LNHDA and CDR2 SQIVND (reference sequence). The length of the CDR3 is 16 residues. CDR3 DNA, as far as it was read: TGTGCCAGTAGTATCGGACAGGGAGGTTTCGCAGATACG. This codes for CASSIGQGGFADT. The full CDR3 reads CASSIGQGGFADTQYF.

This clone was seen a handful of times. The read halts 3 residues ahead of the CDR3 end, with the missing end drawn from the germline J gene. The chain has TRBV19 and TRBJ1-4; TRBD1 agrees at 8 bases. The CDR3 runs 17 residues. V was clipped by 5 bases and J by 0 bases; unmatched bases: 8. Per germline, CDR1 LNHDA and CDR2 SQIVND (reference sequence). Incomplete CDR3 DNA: TGTGCCAGTAGTCCCAGGGGGCCGGGAGCAACTAATGAAAAA. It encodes CASSPRGPGATNEK. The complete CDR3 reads CASSPRGPGATNEKLFF.

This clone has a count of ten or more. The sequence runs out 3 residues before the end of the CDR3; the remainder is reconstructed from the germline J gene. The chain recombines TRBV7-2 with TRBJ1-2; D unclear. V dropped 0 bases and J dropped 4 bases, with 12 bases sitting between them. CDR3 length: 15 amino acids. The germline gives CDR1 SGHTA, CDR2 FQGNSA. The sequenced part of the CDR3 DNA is TGTGCCAGCAGCTTAGCGCGTGATGCAATCTATGGC. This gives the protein CASSLARDAIYG. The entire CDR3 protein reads CASSLARDAIYGYTF.

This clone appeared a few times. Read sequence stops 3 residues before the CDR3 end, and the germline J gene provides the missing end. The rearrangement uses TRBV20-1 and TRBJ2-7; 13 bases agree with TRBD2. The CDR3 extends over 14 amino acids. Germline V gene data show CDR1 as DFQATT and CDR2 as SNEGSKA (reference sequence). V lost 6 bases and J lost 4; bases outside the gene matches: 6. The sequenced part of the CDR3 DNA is TGCAGTGCGCCACTAGCGGGGGGGCGGTACGAG. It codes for CSAPLAGGRYE. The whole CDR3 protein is CSAPLAGGRYEQYF.

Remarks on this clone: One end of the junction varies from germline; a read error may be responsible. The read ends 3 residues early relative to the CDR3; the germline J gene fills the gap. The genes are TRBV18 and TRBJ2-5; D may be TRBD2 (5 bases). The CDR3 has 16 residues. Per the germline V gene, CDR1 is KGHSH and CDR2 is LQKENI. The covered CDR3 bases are TGTGCCAGCTCATACTGGGCGGGTTCGTACCAAGGGACC. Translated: CASSYWAGSYQGT. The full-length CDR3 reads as CASSYWAGSYQGTQYF.

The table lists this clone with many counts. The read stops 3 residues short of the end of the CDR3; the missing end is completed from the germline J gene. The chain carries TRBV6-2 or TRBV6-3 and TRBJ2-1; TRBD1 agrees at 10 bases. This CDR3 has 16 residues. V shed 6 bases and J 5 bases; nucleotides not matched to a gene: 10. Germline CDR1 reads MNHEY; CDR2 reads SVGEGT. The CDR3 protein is CASRNRQGAFNNEQFF. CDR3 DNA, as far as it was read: TGTGCCAGCAGGAATAGACAGGGGGCATTTAACAATGAG.

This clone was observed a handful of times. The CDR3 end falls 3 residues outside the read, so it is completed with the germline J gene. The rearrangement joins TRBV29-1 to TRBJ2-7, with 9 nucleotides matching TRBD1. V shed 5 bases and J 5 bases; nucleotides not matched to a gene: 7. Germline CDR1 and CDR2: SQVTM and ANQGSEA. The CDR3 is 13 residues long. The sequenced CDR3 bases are TGCAGCGTTACGGGACAGGGAGGCCACGAG. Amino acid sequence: CSVTGQGGHE. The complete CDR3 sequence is CSVTGQGGHEQYF.

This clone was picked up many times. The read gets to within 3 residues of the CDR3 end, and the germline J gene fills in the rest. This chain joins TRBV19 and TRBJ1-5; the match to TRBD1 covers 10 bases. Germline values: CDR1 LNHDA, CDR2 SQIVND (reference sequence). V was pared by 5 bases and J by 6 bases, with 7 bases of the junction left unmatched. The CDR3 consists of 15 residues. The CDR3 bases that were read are TGTGCCAGTAGTTTTGCGACAGGGGGCGGTCAGCCC. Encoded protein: CASSFATGGGQP. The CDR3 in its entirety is CASSFATGGGQPQHF.

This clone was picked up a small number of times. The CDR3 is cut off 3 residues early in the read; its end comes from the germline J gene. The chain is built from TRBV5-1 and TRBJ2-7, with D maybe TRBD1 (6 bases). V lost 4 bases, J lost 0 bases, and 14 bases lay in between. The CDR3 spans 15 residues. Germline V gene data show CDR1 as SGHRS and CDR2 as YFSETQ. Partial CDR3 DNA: TGCGCCAGCAGCCACCCGGGACAATCCTCCTACGAG. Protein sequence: CASSHPGQSSYE. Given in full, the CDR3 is CASSHPGQSSYEQYF.

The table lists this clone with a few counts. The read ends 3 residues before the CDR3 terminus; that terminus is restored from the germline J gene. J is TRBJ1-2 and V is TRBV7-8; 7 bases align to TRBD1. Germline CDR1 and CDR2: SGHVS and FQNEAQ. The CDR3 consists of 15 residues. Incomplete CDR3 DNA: TGTGCCAGCAGCCCCCAAGGGCAGGGGGTAAACGGC. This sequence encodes CASSPQGQGVNG. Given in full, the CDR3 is CASSPQGQGVNGYTF.

The CDR3 DNA, read in part, is TGTGCCAGCAGTGAATTTAACAGTCGGGCAGGGAAAATGAACACTGAA. This gives the protein CASSEFNSRAGKMNTE. In full, the CDR3 reads CASSEFNSRAGKMNTEAFF. The chain uses TRBV6-1 and TRBJ1-1; tentative D call: TRBD1 (5 bases). The read halts 3 residues ahead of the CDR3 end, with the missing end drawn from the germline J gene. Per germline, CDR1 MNHNS and CDR2 SASEGT. This CDR3 spans 19 amino acids. The germline V and J ends were trimmed by 2 bases and 0 bases, with 22 bases remaining between them.

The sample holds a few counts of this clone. The CDR3 region is CASSRTGLLNTEAFF. The CDR3 bases that were read are TGTGCCAGCTCACGTACAGGGTTATTGAACACTGAA. The chain links TRBV18 to TRBJ1-1; D is possibly TRBD1 (6 bases). The read ends 3 residues early relative to the CDR3; the germline J gene fills the gap. Per germline, CDR1 KGHSH and CDR2 LQKENI. V was trimmed by 4 bases and J by 0 bases, leaving 12 bases between them. The CDR3 consists of 15 residues.

The CDR3 sequence: CASSSIRTEGKAFF. Partial CDR3 DNA: TGTGCCAGCTCCTCAATACGCACGGAGGGGAAA. This chain links TRBV11-2 with TRBJ1-1, with D tentatively TRBD1 (5 bases). The read ends 3 residues shy of where the CDR3 ends; the end is completed using the germline J gene. The CDR3 contains 14 residues. The germline V gene has CDR1 SGHAT and CDR2 FQNNGV. Together with reference TRBV11-2 and TRBJ1-1, the CDR3 gives the full variable domain: EAGVAQSPRYKIIEKRQSVAFWCNPISGHATLYWYQQILGQGPKLLIQFQNNGVVDDSQLPKDRFSAERLKGVDSTLKIQPAKLEDSAVYLCASSSIRTEGKAFFGQGTRLTVV.

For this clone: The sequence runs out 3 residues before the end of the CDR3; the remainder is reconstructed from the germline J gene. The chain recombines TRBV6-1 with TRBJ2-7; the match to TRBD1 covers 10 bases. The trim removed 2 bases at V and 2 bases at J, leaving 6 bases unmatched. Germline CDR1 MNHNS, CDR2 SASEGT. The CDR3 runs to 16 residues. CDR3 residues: CASSEPRDRGTYEQYF. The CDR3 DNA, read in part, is TGTGCCAGCAGTGAACCCCGGGACAGGGGAACCTACGAG.

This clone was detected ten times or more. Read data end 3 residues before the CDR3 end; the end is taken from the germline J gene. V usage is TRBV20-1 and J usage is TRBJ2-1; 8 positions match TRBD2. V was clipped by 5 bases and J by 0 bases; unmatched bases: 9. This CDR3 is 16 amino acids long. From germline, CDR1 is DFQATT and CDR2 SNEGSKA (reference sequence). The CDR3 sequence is CSAGGTSQVSYNEQFF. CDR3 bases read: TGCAGTGCTGGCGGGACTAGTCAGGTCTCCTACAATGAG.

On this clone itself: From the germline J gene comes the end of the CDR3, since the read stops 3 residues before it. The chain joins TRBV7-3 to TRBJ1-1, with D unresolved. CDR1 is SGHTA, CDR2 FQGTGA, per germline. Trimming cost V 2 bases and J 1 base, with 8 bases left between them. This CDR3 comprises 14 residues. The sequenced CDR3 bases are TGTGCCAGCAGCTTATCAGGCTGGAACACTGAA. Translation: CASSLSGWNTE. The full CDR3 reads CASSLSGWNTEAFF. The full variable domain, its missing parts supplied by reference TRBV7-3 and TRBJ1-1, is GAGVSQTPSNKVTEKGKYVELRCDPISGHTALYWYRQSLGQGPEFLIYFQGTGAADDSGLPNDRFFAVRPEGSVSTLKIQRTERGDSAVYLCASSLSGWNTEAFFGQGTRLTVV.

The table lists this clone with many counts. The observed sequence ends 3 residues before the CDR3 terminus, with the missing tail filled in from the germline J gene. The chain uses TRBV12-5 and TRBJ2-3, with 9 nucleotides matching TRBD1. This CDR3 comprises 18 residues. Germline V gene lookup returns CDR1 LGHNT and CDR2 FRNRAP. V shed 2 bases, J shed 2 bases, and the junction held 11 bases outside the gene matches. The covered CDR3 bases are TGTGCTAGTGGTTTGACCACGTTACAGGGGGCAAACACAGATACG. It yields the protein CASGLTTLQGANTDT. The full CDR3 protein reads CASGLTTLQGANTDTQYF.

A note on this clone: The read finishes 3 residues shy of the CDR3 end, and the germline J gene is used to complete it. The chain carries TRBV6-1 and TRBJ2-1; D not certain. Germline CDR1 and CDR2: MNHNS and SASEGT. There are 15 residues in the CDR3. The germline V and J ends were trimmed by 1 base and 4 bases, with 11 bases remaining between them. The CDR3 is CASSEGLSEYNEQFF. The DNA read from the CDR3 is TGTGCCAGCAGTGAAGGTTTGTCAGAGTACAATGAG.

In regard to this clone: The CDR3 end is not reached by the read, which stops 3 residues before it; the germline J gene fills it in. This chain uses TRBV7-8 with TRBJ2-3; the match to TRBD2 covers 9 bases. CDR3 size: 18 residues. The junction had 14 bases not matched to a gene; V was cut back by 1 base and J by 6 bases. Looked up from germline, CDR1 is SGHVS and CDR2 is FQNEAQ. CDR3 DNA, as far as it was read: TGTGCCAGCAGCTTAGGGGTAGCGGGGGCCGGCCGCCGGGATACG. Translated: CASSLGVAGAGRRDT. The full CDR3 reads CASSLGVAGAGRRDTQYF.

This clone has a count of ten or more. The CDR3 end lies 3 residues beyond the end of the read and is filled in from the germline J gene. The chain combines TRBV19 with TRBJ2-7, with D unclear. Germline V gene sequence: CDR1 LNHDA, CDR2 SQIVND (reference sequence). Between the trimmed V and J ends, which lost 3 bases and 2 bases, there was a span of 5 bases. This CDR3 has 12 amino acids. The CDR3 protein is CASSISAYEQYF. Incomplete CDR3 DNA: TGTGCCAGTAGTATCAGTGCCTACGAG.